This TCR beta chain was recovered during a study of regulatory T cells in long-lasting Graves disease. The CDR3 is 17 amino acids. Trimming took 7 bases from V and 2 from J, leaving 21 bases between them. Time point indicated: newly diagnosed GD, antithyroid drugs for less than 3 months. Following extraction of RNA from PBMCs, that RNA was used to make the TCR library. Construction of the TCR beta libraries employed iRepertoire HTBI primers in conjunction with Arm-PCR of CDR3 regions. Original analysis: Segment identification across samples yielded roughly 62 TRBV and 14 to 15 TRBJ segments. TCRdb itself ran the multiplex PCR reads through MiXCR, one entry per CDR3 protein. The authors' filters were not applied to this entry. The sample consists of some 400,000 distinct CDR3 sequences, about 15% of them appearing once. This sample was shared with a second study, whose subject was T cells in Graves' hyperthyroidism and ophthalmopathy. This second report adds: When ophthalmopathy did not progress within 18 months, Graves' hyperthyroidism was considered stable. The primer set for the first-round RT-PCR of the TCR CDR3 was HTBI. Ophthalmopathy, as predicted by the model, came a median roughly 6.8 months after the prediction.

The chain is built from TRBV12-3 or TRBV12-4 and TRBJ1-5; tentative D call: TRBD1 (6 bases). The sequencing used peripheral blood mononuclear cells (PBMCs), collected at new diagnosis, from a patient treated with antithyroid drugs. This clonotype was obtained from a woman younger than 45 with Graves disease. CDR3 protein: CASKGGVVSFGNQPQHF. CDR3 coding DNA: TGTGCCAGCAAGGGGGGGGTCGTCTCTTTTGGCAATCAGCCCCAGCATTTT.